Each of the 4 T cell receptor beta chains below was sequenced from the same sample in a study of cytomegalovirus exposure and HLA in healthy donors. Use of 60 Vbeta and 13 Jbeta primers characterized the PCR. Profiling relied on immunoSEQ multiplex PCR, and the TCRdb table lists in-frame clones only, not all of them. The sample totals some 84,000 clones; its top ten clones hold less than 0.6%. Sequenced input: PBMCs. The origin of the receptors is a man aged 50 to 60 in good health and CMV-seronegative.

The chain is built from TRBV6-5 and TRBJ2-3, with 9 bases fitting TRBD1. The ends lost 4 bases at V and 4 bases at J; junction bases unmatched: 9. CDR3 length equals 16 residues. The germline V gene encodes CDR1 MNHEY and CDR2 SVGAGI. The CDR3 sequence is CASSSQGQGMADTQYF. The CDR3 coding sequence is TGTGCCAGCAGTTCCCAAGGACAGGGGATGGCAGATACGCAGTATTTT.

V is TRBV6-1 and J is TRBJ1-3; tentative D call: TRBD1 (5 bases). Trimming pared 8 bases from V and 1 base from J, leaving 12 bases between. Germline V gene lookup returns CDR1 MNHNS and CDR2 SASEGT. This CDR3 is built from 14 residues. CDR3 amino acids: CASEEQASGNTIYF. The CDR3 DNA sequence: TGTGCCAGCGAGGAACAGGCTTCTGGAAACACCATATATTTT.

In the case of this clone: Other DNA sequences in this sample translate to the same CDR3. The chain joins TRBV6-5 to TRBJ1-6; the match to TRBD1 covers 7 bases. There are 15 residues in the CDR3. CDR1 is MNHEY and CDR2 is SVGAGI in the germline V gene. V lost 0 bases to trimming and J lost 7 bases; unmatched junction nucleotides: 3. CDR3 coding DNA: TGTGCCAGCAGTTACTCCCCGGGACAGAATTCACCCCTCCACTTT. Translating gives CASSYSPGQNSPLHF.

The V call is TRBV30, the J call TRBJ2-5; 8 nucleotides align to TRBD1. Judging by the DNA end, TRBJ2-7 fits better; the J call may be wrong. Germline V gives CDR1 GTSNPN, CDR2 SVGIG (reference sequence). The CDR3 has 15 residues. The chain's CDR3 is CAWRAGGRSSYEQYF. As DNA, the CDR3 is TGTGCCTGGAGGGCAGGGGGCAGGAGCTCCTACGAGCAGTACTTC.